The rows below give T cell receptor beta chains drawn from one sample of a study of shared clonotypes between healthy human individuals. TCRdb's copy holds only in-frame clones and misses some; the assay was immunoSEQ multiplex PCR. The sample shows fewer than 3 million clones, 85% to 95% of them seen only once. Sequencing was performed on naive CD4+ T cells from PBMCs. Receptors were obtained from a man between 18 and 29 years old in good health. Some clones in this sample may be carry-over from other donors' samples. CDR3s include the opening cysteine and the closing phenylalanine or tryptophan. The order of the fields is D gene, clone size, J gene, V gene, CDR3 DNA, CDR3 protein. The D gene is left open where the match is weak. The size of a clone is reported for some rows only, either as once, few or many, or as a class for expanded clones.

d_call: .
clone_size: .
j_call: TRBJ2-5
v_call: TRBV4-2
cdr3_nt: TGTGCCAGCAGCCCCCGGACAGTGGCACAAGAGACCCAGTACTTC
cdr3_aa: CASSPRTVAQETQYF

d_call: .
clone_size: once
j_call: TRBJ2-5
v_call: TRBV10-2
cdr3_nt: TGCGCCAGCAGTTACTTCGGACCTCAGGGGGAGACCCAGTACTTC
cdr3_aa: CASSYFGPQGETQYF

d_call: TRBD2
clone_size: .
j_call: TRBJ2-1
v_call: TRBV6-1
cdr3_nt: TGTGCCAGCAGTGGCCGAGCGGGAGGGCCGACAGGTGAGCAGTTCTTC
cdr3_aa: CASSGRAGGPTGEQFF

d_call: TRBD1
clone_size: .
j_call: TRBJ1-5
v_call: TRBV18
cdr3_nt: TGTGCCAGCTCACAAACAGGGGATGGCAATCAGCCCCAGCATTTT
cdr3_aa: CASSQTGDGNQPQHF

d_call: TRBD1
clone_size: .
j_call: TRBJ2-1
v_call: TRBV28
cdr3_nt: TGTGCCAGCAGACTCACCGGGACAGGGGGCGTTAATGAGCAGTTCTTC
cdr3_aa: CASRLTGTGGVNEQFF

d_call: .
clone_size: few
j_call: TRBJ1-1
v_call: TRBV7-9
cdr3_nt: TGTGCCAGCAGCTCAGACAGCGGCACTGAAGCTTTCTTT
cdr3_aa: CASSSDSGTEAFF

d_call: TRBD1
clone_size: .
j_call: TRBJ1-5
v_call: TRBV6-1
cdr3_nt: TGTGCCAGCGGGACAGACTATAGCAATCAGCCCCAGCATTTT
cdr3_aa: CASGTDYSNQPQHF

d_call: .
clone_size: few
j_call: TRBJ1-1
v_call: TRBV5-1
cdr3_nt: TGCGCCAGCAGCCTCGGGCCTCTGGTGGCTGAAGCTTTCTTT
cdr3_aa: CASSLGPLVAEAFF

d_call: .
clone_size: .
j_call: TRBJ2-5
v_call: TRBV18
cdr3_nt: TGTGCCAGCTCACCACAGTACGGCTGGGAGACCCAGTACTTC
cdr3_aa: CASSPQYGWETQYF

d_call: .
clone_size: .
j_call: TRBJ2-5
v_call: TRBV18
cdr3_nt: TGTGCCAGCTCACCCACGGAGGGGTCCAGAGAGACCCAGTACTTC
cdr3_aa: CASSPTEGSRETQYF

d_call: TRBD1
clone_size: .
j_call: TRBJ1-1
v_call: TRBV28
cdr3_nt: TGTGCCAGCAGTGTCACCGGGACAGGGGGTGCGGCCACTGAAGCTTTCTTT
cdr3_aa: CASSVTGTGGAATEAFF

d_call: .
clone_size: .
j_call: TRBJ1-5
v_call: TRBV14
cdr3_nt: TGTGCCAGCAGCCAAGGAAATCAGCAGCCCCAGCATTTT
cdr3_aa: CASSQGNQQPQHF

d_call: .
clone_size: .
j_call: TRBJ1-5
v_call: TRBV5-4
cdr3_nt: TGTGCCAGCAGCGTGTGGTTCGGGGACGGCCTGCATCAGCCCCAGCATTTT
cdr3_aa: CASSVWFGDGLHQPQHF

d_call: .
clone_size: once
j_call: TRBJ1-2
v_call: TRBV9
cdr3_nt: TGTGCCAGCAGCGTAGACGGGTATGGCTACACCTTC
cdr3_aa: CASSVDGYGYTF

d_call: .
clone_size: once
j_call: TRBJ2-1
v_call: TRBV19
cdr3_nt: TGTGCCAGTAGTGCCTCGCGGGCGCGGCAGTTCTTC
cdr3_aa: CASSASRARQFF

d_call: .
clone_size: .
j_call: TRBJ1-4
v_call: TRBV28
cdr3_nt: TGTGCCAGCGTACGGGGTGTTAATGAAAAACTGTTTTTT
cdr3_aa: CASVRGVNEKLFF

d_call: .
clone_size: .
j_call: TRBJ2-3
v_call: TRBV28
cdr3_nt: TGTGCCAGCAGTGCCCCCGGGACTTATTCCACAGATACGCAGTATTTT
cdr3_aa: CASSAPGTYSTDTQYF

d_call: TRBD1
clone_size: .
j_call: TRBJ2-2
v_call: TRBV5-1
cdr3_nt: TGCGCCAGCAGCTTAGGACAGGGACCGAACACCGGGGAGCTGTTTTTT
cdr3_aa: CASSLGQGPNTGELFF

d_call: TRBD1
clone_size: few
j_call: TRBJ1-5
v_call: TRBV2
cdr3_nt: TGTGCCAGCAGGGACCGCAGGGGGAGCAATCAGCCCCAGCATTTT
cdr3_aa: CASRDRRGSNQPQHF

d_call: TRBD1
clone_size: .
j_call: TRBJ1-2
v_call: TRBV11-2
cdr3_nt: TGTGCCAGCAGCTCCTTGGGACAGAACTATGGCTACACCTTC
cdr3_aa: CASSSLGQNYGYTF

d_call: .
clone_size: once
j_call: TRBJ2-7
v_call: TRBV7-2
cdr3_nt: TGTGCCAGCAGCTTAGGTATAACAGACGGAGGGTGGGCATACGAGCAGTACTTC
cdr3_aa: CASSLGITDGGWAYEQYF

d_call: TRBD2
clone_size: .
j_call: TRBJ2-3
v_call: TRBV9
cdr3_nt: TGTGCCAGCAGCGTAGCCGGCGGGAGGGCGGGAGATACGCAGTATTTT
cdr3_aa: CASSVAGGRAGDTQYF

d_call: .
clone_size: .
j_call: TRBJ1-3
v_call: TRBV7-9
cdr3_nt: TGTGCCAGCAGACAACCGAGCTCTGGAAACACCATATATTTT
cdr3_aa: CASRQPSSGNTIYF

d_call: .
clone_size: .
j_call: TRBJ2-2
v_call: TRBV5-1
cdr3_nt: TGCGCCAGCAGCTTGGGCCCCCGAGGCGGAGACCGCGGGGAGCTGTTTTTT
cdr3_aa: CASSLGPRGGDRGELFF